Listed here are 23 T cell receptor beta chains from one sample, sequenced in a study of blood T cells in healthy people across ages. Through a sample-barcoded 5' primer and a J-beta primer mix, a second PCR was run for about 6 to 12 cycles. TCRdb analysed the 5' RACE reads with MiXCR anew, one entry per CDR3 protein. The sample has 1.6 million or so distinct CDR3 sequences; 30% to 35% are singletons. Sequenced input: blood. All receptors come from a woman under 40 in good health.

The V gene is TRBV24-1, the J gene TRBJ2-7; TRBD1 matches 8 bases. Trimming removed 2 bases from V and 6 bases from J; junction bases left unmatched: 11. CDR3 length equals 16 residues. Germline CDR1 is KGHDR and CDR2 is SFDVKD. CDR3 amino acids: CATSDSPTGQDGEQYF. CDR3 nucleotide sequence: TGTGCCACCAGTGATTCCCCTACGGGACAGGACGGCGAGCAGTACTTC.

The chain employs TRBV29-1 and TRBJ2-1; possibly TRBD1 or TRBD2 for D (5 bases each). Trimming took 5 bases from V and 2 from J, leaving 13 bases between them. The germline CDR1 and CDR2 sequences are SQVTM and ANQGSEA. The CDR3 sequence is 14 residues long. In DNA, the CDR3 is TGCAGCGTTTCCGGGACCATGCCCTACAATGAGCAGTTCTTC. Protein sequence: CSVSGTMPYNEQFF.

The chain couples TRBV11-2 to TRBJ2-2; TRBD2 agrees at 8 bases. The V gene's germline CDR1 is SGHAT and CDR2 FQNNGV. With V trimmed by 5 bases and J by 4 bases, 9 bases remained unmatched. CDR3 length: 16 amino acids. The CDR3 DNA reads as TGTGCCAGCAGCCTAACTAGCGGTACGAGCACCGGGGAGCTGTTTTTT. Amino acid sequence: CASSLTSGTSTGELFF.

V and J are TRBV6-5 and TRBJ2-3; TRBD2 is a possible D gene (6 bases). CDR3 length equals 15 residues. V dropped 6 bases and J dropped 5 bases, with 18 bases sitting between them. Germline V gene sequence: CDR1 MNHEY, CDR2 SVGAGI. CDR3 protein: CASRLLPGVIDTQYF. CDR3 coding DNA: TGTGCCAGCAGGCTACTCCCGGGAGTTATAGATACGCAGTATTTT.

This clonotype was seen more than once but under ten times. CDR3 in DNA: TGTGCCAGCAGCTCCTCGGACAGAAACTACGAGCAGTACTTC. This translates into CASSSSDRNYEQYF. The V gene is TRBV12-3 or TRBV12-4, the J gene TRBJ2-7; possibly TRBD1 for D (6 bases). This CDR3 is 14 amino acids long. V dropped 6 bases and J dropped 3 bases, with 15 bases sitting between them.

The chain carries TRBV11-3 and TRBJ2-3; D is undetermined. There are 13 residues in the CDR3. Germline V CDR1 and CDR2: SGHNT, YENEEA. Trimming took off 8 bases at V and 6 bases at J, with 15 bases between the two ends. CDR3 DNA: TGTGCCAGCTCTAGTGGGATTTGGGATACGCAGTATTTT. It specifies CASSSGIWDTQYF.

The J gene is TRBJ2-3, the V gene TRBV12-3 or TRBV12-4, with D unclear. Trimming shortened V by 5 bases and J by 0 bases, and 12 bases separated the two germline ends. This CDR3 is built from 15 residues. CDR3 bases: TGTGCCAGCAGTCGGCGCGACCCTAGCACAGATACGCAGTATTTT. Translating gives CASSRRDPSTDTQYF.

This rearrangement joins TRBV7-3 to TRBJ2-5; D is tentatively TRBD1 or TRBD2 (5 bases each). V shed 3 bases and J shed 5 bases, with 16 bases lying between them. This CDR3 is built from 15 residues. Germline-derived CDR1 and CDR2 are SGHTA and FQGTGA. The CDR3 coding sequence is TGTGCCAGCAGCTTTCGTGGGGGACCGGGGGAGACCCAGTACTTC. Protein sequence: CASSFRGGPGETQYF.

This chain joins TRBV28 and TRBJ1-1; D is unresolved. CDR3 length equals 13 residues. V shed 8 bases and J shed 7 bases, with 17 bases lying between them. Germline CDR1 and CDR2: MDHEN and SYDVKM. The CDR3 is CASLGGPSLEAFF. CDR3 nucleotides: TGTGCCAGCCTCGGAGGGCCTTCCCTTGAAGCTTTCTTT.

This sequence joins TRBV7-2 and TRBJ2-7; weak D call: TRBD2 (6 bases). V was shortened by 1 base and J by 3 bases, with 13 bases between the two germline ends. CDR1 is SGHTA and CDR2 is FQGNSA in the germline V gene. The CDR3 totals 15 residues. CDR3 sequence: CASSLVVAENYEQYF. As DNA, the CDR3 is TGTGCCAGCAGCTTAGTGGTAGCGGAGAACTACGAGCAGTACTTC.

A few counts support this clonotype. The V gene is TRBV6-2 or TRBV6-3, the J gene TRBJ2-7; possibly TRBD2 for D (5 bases). Germline values: CDR1 MNHEY, CDR2 SVGEGT. Between the trimmed V and J ends, which lost 2 bases and 0 bases, there was a span of 11 bases. CDR3 length: 15 residues. Here the CDR3 reads CASSYGGSVSYEQYF. CDR3 DNA sequence: TGTGCCAGCAGTTACGGCGGGTCCGTCTCCTACGAGCAGTACTTC.

This chain uses TRBV28 with TRBJ2-7, with 7 bases aligning to TRBD1. The CDR3 is 15 residues long. With 6 bases clipped from V and 5 bases from J, the junction kept 13 bases outside the gene matches. Germline V gene data show CDR1 as MDHEN and CDR2 as SYDVKM. In nucleotides, the CDR3 is TGTGCCAGCAGCTCTCCGCGTACAACAGGGGACGAGCAGTACTTC. This gives the protein CASSSPRTTGDEQYF.

This clonotype was counted between two and nine times. The chain is built from TRBV6-1 and TRBJ2-5; 8 bases map to TRBD1. There are 16 residues in the CDR3. CDR1 and CDR2 (germline): MNHNS, SASEGT. V lost 8 bases to trimming and J lost 6 bases; unmatched junction nucleotides: 17. CDR3 loop: CASGDRGQGVSQTQYF. For the CDR3, the DNA is TGTGCCAGCGGGGATAGAGGACAGGGCGTTTCACAGACCCAGTACTTC.

Ten or more counts support this clonotype. The rearrangement uses TRBV27 and TRBJ2-7; D not certain. The V and J ends lost 0 bases and 4 bases respectively, with 13 bases between them. The CDR3 contains 15 residues. Germline V gene data show CDR1 as MNHEY and CDR2 as SMNVEV (reference sequence). The CDR3 DNA reads as TGTGCCAGCAGTTTATCTACCGGGCCACCTTACGAGCAGTACTTC. This gives the protein CASSLSTGPPYEQYF.

The CDR3 reads CSARVRQWYPDTQYF. The DNA for the CDR3 is TGCAGTGCTAGAGTACGGCAGTGGTACCCAGATACGCAGTATTTT. The rearrangement uses TRBV20-1 and TRBJ2-3, with D unclear. Trimming cost V 1 base and J 4 bases, with 15 bases left between them. This CDR3 has 15 residues. Germline values: CDR1 DFQATT, CDR2 SNEGSKA (reference sequence).

This clonotype has a handful of counts. The gene calls are TRBV5-5 and TRBJ1-6; TRBD1 matches at 10 bases. The CDR3 length is 15 residues. The V segment lost 4 bases and the J segment 10 bases; nucleotides outside the gene matches: 8. CDR1 and CDR2 from the germline V gene are SGHKS and YYEKEE (reference sequence). Here the CDR3 DNA reads TGTGCCAGCAGCCCACCCGGGACAGGGGTCTCACCCCTCCACTTT. It encodes CASSPPGTGVSPLHF.

Turning to this clonotype: This may be a read error, as it is one base from a much larger clone. This chain connects TRBV29-1 to TRBJ2-7, with D tentatively TRBD2 (6 bases). CDR3 length: 15 residues. The germline gives CDR1 SQVTM, CDR2 ANQGSEA. The CDR3 region is CSVLLRDSISYERYF. CDR3 in DNA: TGCAGCGTGCTCCTACGGGACTCAATCTCCTACGAGCGGTACTTC.

This clonotype was detected a few times. The chain recombines TRBV20-1 with TRBJ2-7; D unclear. CDR3 length: 11 amino acids. V gave up 6 bases and J gave up 4 bases, with 10 bases separating them. The germline gives CDR1 DFQATT, CDR2 SNEGSKA (reference sequence). The CDR3 region has the DNA TGCAGTGCAAAATACCGGTACGAGCAGTACTTC. It codes for CSAKYRYEQYF.

The rearrangement links TRBV16 to TRBJ1-2, with 7 bases aligning to TRBD1. The CDR3 totals 15 residues. With 1 base clipped from V and 4 bases from J, the junction kept 6 bases outside the gene matches. Looked up from germline, CDR1 is KGHSY and CDR2 is FQNENV. This CDR3 reads CASSQWPGTAYGYTF. CDR3 bases: TGTGCCAGCAGCCAATGGCCCGGGACAGCCTATGGCTACACCTTC.

The genes are TRBV3-1 and TRBJ1-4; 8 nucleotides align to TRBD1. CDR1 and CDR2 from the germline V gene are LGHDT and YNNKEL (reference sequence). V was pared by 4 bases and J by 8 bases, with 9 bases of the junction left unmatched. The CDR3 consists of 15 residues. The chain's CDR3 is CASSPLTGVKEKLFF. CDR3 sequence (DNA): TGTGCCAGCAGCCCCTTGACAGGGGTAAAGGAAAAACTGTTTTTT.

This clonotype was observed a handful of times. V and J are TRBV20-1 and TRBJ2-4; D ambiguous. The J call is in doubt because the DNA end fits TRBJ2-7 better. The germline V gene has CDR1 DFQATT and CDR2 SNEGSKA (reference sequence). The CDR3 covers 14 residues. The CDR3 region has the DNA TGCAGTGCTAGAGATGGCCAGGCATACTACGAGCAGTACTTC. Amino acids: CSARDGQAYYEQYF.

This clonotype came up a few times. This chain joins TRBV20-1 and TRBJ2-3; the match to TRBD2 covers 13 bases. The CDR3 sequence is 16 residues long. J was trimmed by 0 bases and V by 3 bases; bases with no gene match: 3. Germline lookup yields CDR1 DFQATT and CDR2 SNEGSKA (reference sequence). The CDR3: CSARTSGGHSTDTQYF. Written as DNA, the CDR3 is TGCAGTGCTAGGACTAGCGGGGGGCATAGCACAGATACGCAGTATTTT.

The chain recombines TRBV10-3 with TRBJ1-1; D possibly corresponds to TRBD1 (6 bases). This CDR3 region has 14 residues. CDR1 ENHRY and CDR2 SYGVKD come from the germline V gene. V shed 10 bases and J shed 1 base, with 16 bases lying between them. As DNA, the CDR3 is TGTGCCACCATTACAACAGGGACGAACACTGAAGCTTTCTTT. As protein: CATITTGTNTEAFF.